The T cell receptor (beta chain) under discussion was sequenced for a study of T cell repertoires in cytomegalovirus infection. Study context: Recently described HLA-C-restricted plus well-studied HLA-B-restricted CMV epitopes were used.

V lost 5 bases and J 3 bases, leaving 13 bases between the germline ends. Germline CDR1 SEHNR, CDR2 FQNEAQ (reference sequence). The CDR3 runs 14 residues. This clonotype occurred a few times. Its antigen remains unknown. MiXCR, run by TCRdb on the reads, gives a single entry per CDR3 protein. The table lists about 920,000 distinct CDR3 sequences, approximately 32% of them singletons, with around an eighth in the top ten. This sample comprised cultured CD8+ T cells from PBMCs, obtained from culture after CMV antigen stimulation. The clonotype comes from a human donor in good health (CMV status not recorded). Some clones in this sample may be carry-over from other donors' samples. The chain joins TRBV7-9 to TRBJ1-1; D unclear. CDR3 residues: CASSPVGSYTEAFF. The CDR3 DNA reads as TGTGCCAGCAGCCCAGTTGGGTCGTACACTGAAGCTTTCTTT.